The clone carrying this TCR beta chain came up a few times. The antigen is undetermined. Germline V gives CDR1 LNHDA, CDR2 SQIVND (reference sequence). Trimming removed 2 bases at V and 5 bases at J, with 12 bases between. The length of the CDR3 is 14 residues. A multiplex PCR was run with 60 Vbeta primers and 13 Jbeta primers. The table came from immunoSEQ multiplex PCR; TCRdb's copy has only in-frame clones and leaves some out. The profile shows around 180,000 clones, approximately 84% of them singletons. The sample belongs to a study of cytomegalovirus exposure and HLA in healthy donors. Study summary: Earlier work reported 117 million unique TCR beta sequences from some 180 million T cells.

The study's findings and limits: Presence/absence analyses supposed approximately even sequencing depth among donors. V- and J-gene trimming of TCR beta was linked (in a later analysis) to a missense DCLRE1C variant.

The chain is built from TRBV19 and TRBJ1-2, with a tentative D call TRBD1 (6 bases). What was sequenced was PBMCs. This clonotype was obtained from a girl between 10 and 17 years old in good health and CMV-seropositive. As DNA, the CDR3 is TGTGCCAGTAGTATATTTCACAGGGAATATGGCTACACCTTC. Amino acids: CASSIFHREYGYTF.